Below are 13 T cell receptor beta chains sequenced from a single sample in a study of blood T cell repertoires in COVID-19. Produced via immunoSEQ multiplex PCR; TCRdb's table is partial and in-frame only. In the table there are 210,000 or so clones, 80% of which are singletons. Sequences were obtained from PBMCs or T cells enriched from blood (not recorded which). The receptors originated from a middle-aged woman with acute COVID-19.

The chain recombines TRBV6-6 with TRBJ2-7; D is perhaps TRBD1 (5 bases). Germline V gene sequence: CDR1 MNHNY, CDR2 SVGAGI (reference sequence). This CDR3 region has 15 residues. V dropped 4 bases and J dropped 1 base, with 14 bases sitting between them. CDR3 loop: CASSSRLRQSYEQYF. The CDR3 DNA sequence: TGTGCCAGCAGTTCTAGGCTAAGACAGTCCTACGAGCAGTACTTC.

The V gene is TRBV7-2, the J gene TRBJ2-3; the match to TRBD2 covers 11 bases. The CDR3 runs 14 residues. J lost 9 bases, V lost 2 bases, and 4 bases had no gene match. CDR1 is SGHTA, CDR2 FQGNSA, per germline. The CDR3 nucleotides read TGTGCCAGCAGCTTAAGCCTAGCGGGAGGCACGCAGTATTTT. It encodes CASSLSLAGGTQYF.

The gene calls are TRBV19 and TRBJ1-5, with 7 bases identical to TRBD1. CDR1 LNHDA and CDR2 SQIVND come from the germline V gene (reference sequence). The V gene end was trimmed by 6 bases and the J gene end by 4 bases; junction bases not matched to a gene: 3. The CDR3 covers 13 residues. The CDR3 sequence is CASRTGRNQPQHF. In DNA, the CDR3 is TGTGCCAGTAGGACAGGGAGGAATCAGCCCCAGCATTTT.

This clone occurred a few times. The V and J genes are TRBV5-6 and TRBJ1-4, with 8 nucleotides matching TRBD1. V lost 3 bases and J lost 3; bases outside the gene matches: 4. The length of the CDR3 is 15 residues. Germline V gene sequence: CDR1 SGHDT, CDR2 YYEEEE. In DNA, the CDR3 is TGTGCCAGCAGCTCGGGGGACAGGCCTAATGAAAAACTGTTTTTT. Translated: CASSSGDRPNEKLFF.

The chain employs TRBV18 and TRBJ2-2; 9 bases are a match to TRBD1. V lost 6 bases, J lost 3 bases, and 5 bases stayed unmatched. Germline assignment: CDR1 KGHSH and CDR2 LQKENI. The CDR3 loop spans 15 amino acids. CDR3 nucleotides: TGTGCCAGCTCGCCCGGGACAGGGTACACCGGGGAGCTGTTTTTT. Its protein product is CASSPGTGYTGELFF.

The chain links TRBV10-1 to TRBJ2-3, with D possibly matching TRBD1 (5 bases). Germline CDR1 is WNHNN and CDR2 is SYGVQD (reference sequence). Trimming took off 3 bases at V and 6 bases at J, with 13 bases between the two ends. The CDR3 totals 14 residues. Here the CDR3 reads CASSDRTRRDTQYF. The CDR3 nucleotides read TGCGCCAGCAGTGATAGGACACGGCGGGATACGCAGTATTTT.

The V gene is TRBV28, the J gene TRBJ1-2, with 7 bases matching TRBD1. This CDR3 spans 13 amino acids. Losses at the gene ends were 6 bases for V and 6 bases for J; bases not matched to a gene: 7. Germline CDR1 is MDHEN and CDR2 is SYDVKM. The CDR3 sequence: CASSKLTGDGYTF. The CDR3 DNA sequence: TGTGCCAGCAGCAAACTCACAGGGGATGGCTACACCTTC.

The genes are TRBV6-5 and TRBJ1-1, with D unclear. Germline-derived CDR1 and CDR2 are MNHEY and SVGAGI. The CDR3 length is 13 residues. Trimming stripped 8 bases from V and 2 bases from J, with 12 bases between. The chain's CDR3 is CASERLGNTEAFF. The CDR3 bases are TGTGCCAGCGAAAGGTTGGGCAACACTGAAGCTTTCTTT.

The rearrangement joins TRBV20-1 to TRBJ2-2; possibly TRBD2 for D (5 bases). Germline V lookup: CDR1 DFQATT, CDR2 SNEGSKA (reference sequence). CDR3 length: 14 residues. V lost 3 bases and J lost 5, with 13 bases in between. CDR3 residues: CSASISSSTGELFF. Written as DNA, the CDR3 is TGCAGTGCTAGTATTTCTAGCTCGACCGGGGAGCTGTTTTTT.

This clone was observed a single time. The chain joins TRBV6-5 to TRBJ1-2; 9 positions agree with TRBD1. This CDR3 is built from 14 residues. V lost 8 bases and J lost 5; bases outside the gene matches: 9. Germline assignment: CDR1 MNHEY and CDR2 SVGAGI. CDR3 bases: TGTGCCAGCGCAAACACTGGACAGGGGTATGGCTACACCTTC. Translation: CASANTGQGYGYTF.

This rearrangement joins TRBV7-9 to TRBJ1-4, with TRBD1 matching over 8 bases. CDR3 size: 15 residues. The germline gives CDR1 SEHNR, CDR2 FQNEAQ (reference sequence). J was trimmed by 8 bases and V by 2 bases; bases with no gene match: 7. Written as DNA, the CDR3 is TGTGCCAGCAGCTTACAGGGGGCCGTTAGCGAAAAACTGTTTTTT. It yields the protein CASSLQGAVSEKLFF.

This rearrangement joins TRBV5-4 to TRBJ2-2; 8 bases are a match to TRBD2. V was pared by 6 bases and J by 2 bases, with 18 bases of the junction left unmatched. The CDR3 has 19 amino acids. Germline loops: CDR1 SGHNT, CDR2 YYREEE (reference sequence). Written as DNA, the CDR3 is TGTGCCAGCACCCGACGCTCAGCGGGAGTCGGGACCAACACCGGGGAGCTGTTTTTT. Translated, it gives CASTRRSAGVGTNTGELFF.

In DNA, the CDR3 is TGTGCCAGCAGTTCCGGGACTAGCGGGTGGTACGAGCAGTACTTC. Translating gives CASSSGTSGWYEQYF. V gene TRBV2 combines with J gene TRBJ2-7, with 12 bases matching TRBD2. Looked up from germline, CDR1 is SNHLY and CDR2 is FYNNEI. This CDR3 has 15 residues. Unmatched junction bases numbered 6, after V lost 5 bases and J lost 4 bases.